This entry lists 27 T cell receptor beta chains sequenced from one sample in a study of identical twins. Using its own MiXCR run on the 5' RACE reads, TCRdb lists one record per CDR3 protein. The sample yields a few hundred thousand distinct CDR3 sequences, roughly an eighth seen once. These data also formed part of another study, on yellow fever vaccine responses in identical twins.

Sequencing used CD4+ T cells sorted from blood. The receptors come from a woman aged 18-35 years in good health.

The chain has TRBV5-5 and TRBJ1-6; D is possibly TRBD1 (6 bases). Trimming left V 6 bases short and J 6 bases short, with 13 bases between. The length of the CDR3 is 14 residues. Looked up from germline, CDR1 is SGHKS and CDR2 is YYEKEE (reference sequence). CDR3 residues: CASTPGHPNSPLHF. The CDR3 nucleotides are TGTGCCAGCACCCCGGGACATCCTAATTCACCCCTCCACTTT.

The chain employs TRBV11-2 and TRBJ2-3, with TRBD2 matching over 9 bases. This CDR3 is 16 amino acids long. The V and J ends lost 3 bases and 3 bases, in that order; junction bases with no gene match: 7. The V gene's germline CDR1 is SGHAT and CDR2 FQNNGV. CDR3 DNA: TGTGCCAGCAGCTTCCAGAGCGGGGGGCCAACAGATACGCAGTATTTT. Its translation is CASSFQSGGPTDTQYF. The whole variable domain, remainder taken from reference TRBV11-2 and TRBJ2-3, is EAGVAQSPRYKIIEKRQSVAFWCNPISGHATLYWYQQILGQGPKLLIQFQNNGVVDDSQLPKDRFSAERLKGVDSTLKIQPAKLEDSAVYLCASSFQSGGPTDTQYFGPGTRLTVL.

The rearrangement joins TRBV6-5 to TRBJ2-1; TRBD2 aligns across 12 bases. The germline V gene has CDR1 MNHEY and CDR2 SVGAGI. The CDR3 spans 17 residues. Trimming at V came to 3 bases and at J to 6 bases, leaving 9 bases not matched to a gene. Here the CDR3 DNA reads TGTGCCAGCAGTTATCCACTGCTAGCGGGGGGGGGCAATGAGCAGTTCTTC. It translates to CASSYPLLAGGGNEQFF.

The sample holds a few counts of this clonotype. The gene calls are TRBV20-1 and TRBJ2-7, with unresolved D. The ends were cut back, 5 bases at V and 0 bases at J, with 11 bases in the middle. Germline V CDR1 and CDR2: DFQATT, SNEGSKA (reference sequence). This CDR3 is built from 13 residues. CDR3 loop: CSAQTQSSYEQYF. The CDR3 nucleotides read TGCAGTGCTCAGACCCAGAGCTCCTACGAGCAGTACTTC.

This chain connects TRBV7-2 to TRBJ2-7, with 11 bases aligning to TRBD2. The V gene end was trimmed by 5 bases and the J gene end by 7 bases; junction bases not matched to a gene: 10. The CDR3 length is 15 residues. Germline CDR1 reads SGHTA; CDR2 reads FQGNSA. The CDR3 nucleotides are TGTGCCAGCAGCCCCTTAGCGGGAGGGCCGCAAGAGCAGTACTTC. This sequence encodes CASSPLAGGPQEQYF.

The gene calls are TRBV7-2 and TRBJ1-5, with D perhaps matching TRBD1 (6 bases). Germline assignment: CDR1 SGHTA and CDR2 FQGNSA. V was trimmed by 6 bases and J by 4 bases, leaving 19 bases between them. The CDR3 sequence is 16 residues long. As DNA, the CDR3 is TGTGCCAGCAGTAGAGGGGGGGCCCGGGAAAATCAGCCCCAGCATTTT. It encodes CASSRGGARENQPQHF.

Here the CDR3 DNA reads TGTGCCAGCAGCCTACCCGTACAGCCCCAGCATTTT. Its protein is CASSLPVQPQHF. The V and J genes are TRBV2 and TRBJ1-5; D not certain. V was shortened by 6 bases and J by 7 bases, with 10 bases between the two germline ends. The germline CDR1 and CDR2 sequences are SNHLY and FYNNEI. The CDR3 sequence is 12 residues long.

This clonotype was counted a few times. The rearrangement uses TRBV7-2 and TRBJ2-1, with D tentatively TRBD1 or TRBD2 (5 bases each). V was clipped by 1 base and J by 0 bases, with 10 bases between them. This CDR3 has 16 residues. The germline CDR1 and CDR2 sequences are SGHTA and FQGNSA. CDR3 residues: CASSLDPGGSYNEQFF. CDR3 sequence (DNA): TGTGCCAGCAGCTTAGATCCTGGGGGCTCCTACAATGAGCAGTTCTTC.

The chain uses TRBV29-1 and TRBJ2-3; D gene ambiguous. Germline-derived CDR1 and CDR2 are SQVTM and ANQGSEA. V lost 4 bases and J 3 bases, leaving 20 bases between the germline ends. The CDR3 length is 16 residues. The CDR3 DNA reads TGCAGCGTTGTTATTGGCCTAGACGGAATTACAGATACGCAGTATTTT. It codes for CSVVIGLDGITDTQYF.

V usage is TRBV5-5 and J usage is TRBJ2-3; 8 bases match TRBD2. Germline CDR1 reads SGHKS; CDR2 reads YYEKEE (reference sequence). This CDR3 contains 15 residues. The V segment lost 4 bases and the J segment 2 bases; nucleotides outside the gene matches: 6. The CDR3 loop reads CASSKPGLVTDTQYF. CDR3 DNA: TGTGCCAGCAGCAAACCGGGACTAGTCACAGATACGCAGTATTTT.

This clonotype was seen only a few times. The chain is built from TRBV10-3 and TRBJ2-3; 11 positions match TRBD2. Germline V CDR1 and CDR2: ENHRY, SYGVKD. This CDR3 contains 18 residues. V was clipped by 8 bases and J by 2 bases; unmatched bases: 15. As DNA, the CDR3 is TGTGCCATCCGTAGTCGACTAGCGGGATTGAATTCCACAGATACGCAGTATTTT. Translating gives CAIRSRLAGLNSTDTQYF.

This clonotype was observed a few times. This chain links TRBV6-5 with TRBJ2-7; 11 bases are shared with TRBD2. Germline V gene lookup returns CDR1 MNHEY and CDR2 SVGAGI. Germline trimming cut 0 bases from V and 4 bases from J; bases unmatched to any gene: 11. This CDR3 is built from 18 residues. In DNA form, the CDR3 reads TGTGCCAGCAGTTACTCGATCCCTGGGGGGACTAGCGGTTACGAGCAGTACTTC. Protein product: CASSYSIPGGTSGYEQYF.

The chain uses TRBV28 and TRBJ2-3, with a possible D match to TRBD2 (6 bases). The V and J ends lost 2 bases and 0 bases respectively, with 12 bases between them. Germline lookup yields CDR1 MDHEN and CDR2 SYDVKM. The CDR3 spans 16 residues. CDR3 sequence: CASSLGLATSTDTQYF. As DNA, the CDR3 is TGTGCCAGCAGTTTAGGGCTAGCGACTAGCACAGATACGCAGTATTTT. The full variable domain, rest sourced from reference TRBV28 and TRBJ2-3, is DVKVTQSSRYLVKRTGEKVFLECVQDMDHENMFWYRQDPGLGLRLIYFSYDVKMKEKGDIPEGYSVSREKKERFSLILESASTNQTSMYLCASSLGLATSTDTQYFGPGTRLTVL.

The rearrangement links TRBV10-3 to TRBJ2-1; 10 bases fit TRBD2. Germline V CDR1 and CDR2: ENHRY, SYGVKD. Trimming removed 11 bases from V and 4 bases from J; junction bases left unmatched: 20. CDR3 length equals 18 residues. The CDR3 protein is CASSVRGQVSGRYNEQFF. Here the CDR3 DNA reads TGTGCCTCCAGCGTCCGGGGGCAGGTTAGCGGGAGGTACAATGAGCAGTTCTTC.

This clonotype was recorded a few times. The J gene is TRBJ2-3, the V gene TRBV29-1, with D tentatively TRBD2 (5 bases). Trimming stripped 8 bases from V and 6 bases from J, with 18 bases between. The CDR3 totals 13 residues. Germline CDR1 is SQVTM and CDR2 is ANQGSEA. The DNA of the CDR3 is TGCAGCTTCAGGCCTAGCCCCGGGGATACGCAGTATTTT. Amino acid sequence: CSFRPSPGDTQYF.

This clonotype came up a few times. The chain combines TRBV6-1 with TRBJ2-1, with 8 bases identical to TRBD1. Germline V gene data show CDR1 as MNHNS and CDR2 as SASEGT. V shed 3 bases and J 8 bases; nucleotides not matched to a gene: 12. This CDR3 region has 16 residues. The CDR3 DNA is TGTGCCAGCAGTGACCCCAGGGGGCCTACTACGTATGAGCAGTTCTTC. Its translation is CASSDPRGPTTYEQFF.

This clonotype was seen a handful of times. Written as DNA, the CDR3 is TGTGCCAGCAGCTCCCAGGGGGAGATGGGTGGCTACACCTTC. This encodes CASSSQGEMGGYTF. The chain carries TRBV7-3 and TRBJ1-2; 7 bases match TRBD1. The CDR3 loop spans 14 amino acids. CDR1 SGHTA and CDR2 FQGTGA come from the germline V gene. The V gene end was trimmed by 4 bases and the J gene end by 7 bases; junction bases not matched to a gene: 9.

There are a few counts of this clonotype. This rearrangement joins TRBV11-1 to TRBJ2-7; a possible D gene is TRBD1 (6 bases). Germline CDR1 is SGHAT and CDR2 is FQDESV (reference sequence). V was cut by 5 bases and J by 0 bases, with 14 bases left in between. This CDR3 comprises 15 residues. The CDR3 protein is CASSRRDISSYEQYF. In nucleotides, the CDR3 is TGTGCCAGCAGCCGCCGGGACATTAGCTCCTACGAGCAGTACTTC.

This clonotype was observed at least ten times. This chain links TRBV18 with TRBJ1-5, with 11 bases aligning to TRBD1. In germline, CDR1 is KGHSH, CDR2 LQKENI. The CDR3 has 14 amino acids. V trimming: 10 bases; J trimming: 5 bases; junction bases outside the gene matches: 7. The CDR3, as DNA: TGTGCCACCGCGGAGGGACAGGGGGATCAGCCCCAGCATTTT. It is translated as CATAEGQGDQPQHF.

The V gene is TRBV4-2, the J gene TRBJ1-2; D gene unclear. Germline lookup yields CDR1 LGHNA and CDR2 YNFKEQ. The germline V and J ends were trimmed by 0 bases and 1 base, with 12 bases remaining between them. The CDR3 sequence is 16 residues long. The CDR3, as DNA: TGTGCCAGCAGCCAAGATAGACCCGGCCATAACTATGGCTACACCTTC. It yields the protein CASSQDRPGHNYGYTF.

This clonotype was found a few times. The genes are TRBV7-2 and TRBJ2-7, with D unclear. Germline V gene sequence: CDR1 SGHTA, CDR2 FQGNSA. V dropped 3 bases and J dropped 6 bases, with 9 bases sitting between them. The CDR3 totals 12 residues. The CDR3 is CASSFGSGEQYF. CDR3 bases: TGTGCCAGCAGCTTCGGCAGTGGCGAGCAGTACTTC.

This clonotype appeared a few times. CDR3 protein: CATSRAPYQETQYF. CDR3 sequence (DNA): TGTGCCACCAGCAGGGCACCGTACCAAGAGACCCAGTACTTC. This rearrangement joins TRBV15 to TRBJ2-5; D ambiguous. V was clipped by 3 bases and J by 0 bases, with 8 bases between them. The CDR3 runs to 14 residues. Germline values: CDR1 LNHNV, CDR2 YYDKDF (reference sequence).

The CDR3 nucleotides read TGTGCCAGCAGCGTTTTCGGGACAGGGGGCGCGTCCCAGCATTTT. Its translation is CASSVFGTGGASQHF. V usage is TRBV6-1 and J usage is TRBJ1-5, with 12 bases fitting TRBD1. V lost 6 bases to trimming and J lost 11 bases; unmatched junction nucleotides: 11. The CDR3 is made up of 15 amino acids. The germline V gene has CDR1 MNHNS and CDR2 SASEGT.

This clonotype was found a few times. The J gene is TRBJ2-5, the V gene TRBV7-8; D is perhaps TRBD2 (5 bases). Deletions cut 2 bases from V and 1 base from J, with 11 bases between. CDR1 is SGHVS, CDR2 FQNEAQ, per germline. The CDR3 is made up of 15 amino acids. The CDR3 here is CASSLRGGSQETQYF. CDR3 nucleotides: TGTGCCAGCAGCTTACGGGGTGGGAGCCAAGAGACCCAGTACTTC.

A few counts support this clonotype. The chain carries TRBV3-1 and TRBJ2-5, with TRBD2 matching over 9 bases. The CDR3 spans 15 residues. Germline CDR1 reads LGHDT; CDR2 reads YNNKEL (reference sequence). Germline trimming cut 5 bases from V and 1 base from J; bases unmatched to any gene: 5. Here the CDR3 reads CASSFSGGLQETQYF. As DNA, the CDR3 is TGTGCCAGCAGCTTTAGCGGGGGCCTCCAAGAGACCCAGTACTTC.

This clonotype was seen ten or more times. The CDR3 loop is CASSSLAGVSEQFF. Here the CDR3 DNA reads TGTGCCAGCAGCTCGCTAGCGGGAGTTTCGGAGCAGTTCTTC. V usage is TRBV5-6 and J usage is TRBJ2-1, with 10 bases that match TRBD2. Per germline, CDR1 SGHDT and CDR2 YYEEEE. V was clipped by 3 bases and J by 10 bases; unmatched bases: 7. The CDR3 consists of 14 residues.

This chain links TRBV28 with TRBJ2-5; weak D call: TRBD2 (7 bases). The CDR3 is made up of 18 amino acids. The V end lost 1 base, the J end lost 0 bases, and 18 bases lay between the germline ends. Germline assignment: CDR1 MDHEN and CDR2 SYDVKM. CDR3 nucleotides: TGTGCCAGCAGTTTATACCCTAGAGGGGGAGGGTACCAAGAGACCCAGTACTTC. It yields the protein CASSLYPRGGGYQETQYF.